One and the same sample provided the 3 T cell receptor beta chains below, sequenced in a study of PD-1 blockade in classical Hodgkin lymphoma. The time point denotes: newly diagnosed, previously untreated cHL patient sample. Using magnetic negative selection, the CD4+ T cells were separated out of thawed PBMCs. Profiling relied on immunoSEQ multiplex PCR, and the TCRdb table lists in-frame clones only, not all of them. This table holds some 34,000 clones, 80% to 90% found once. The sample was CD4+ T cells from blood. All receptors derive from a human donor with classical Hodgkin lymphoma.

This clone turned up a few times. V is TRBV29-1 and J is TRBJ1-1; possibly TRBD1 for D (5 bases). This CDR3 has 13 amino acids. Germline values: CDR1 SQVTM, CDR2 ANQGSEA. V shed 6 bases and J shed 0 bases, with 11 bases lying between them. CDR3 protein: CSVFGTMNTEAFF. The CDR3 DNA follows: TGCAGCGTCTTCGGGACCATGAACACTGAAGCTTTCTTT.

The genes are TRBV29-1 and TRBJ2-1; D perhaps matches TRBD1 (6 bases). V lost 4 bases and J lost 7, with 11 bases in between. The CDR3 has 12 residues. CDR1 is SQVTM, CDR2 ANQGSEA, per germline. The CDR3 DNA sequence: TGCAGCGTTGTGGTAAGGGGGAATGAGCAGTTCTTC. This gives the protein CSVVVRGNEQFF.

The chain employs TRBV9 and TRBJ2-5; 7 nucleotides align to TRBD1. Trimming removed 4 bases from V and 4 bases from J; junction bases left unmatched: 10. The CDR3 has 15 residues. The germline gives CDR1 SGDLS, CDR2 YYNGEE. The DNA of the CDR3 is TGTGCCAGCAGCCCCGCGCCGACAGGGCGAGAGACCCAGTACTTC. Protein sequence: CASSPAPTGRETQYF.